The 18 T cell receptor beta chains below all came from one sample that was sequenced in a study of blood T cells in healthy people across ages. Primed by a sample-barcoded 5' primer and a J-beta primer mix, a second PCR proceeded for 7 to 11 cycles. Each CDR3 protein is one row after TCRdb ran MiXCR on the 5' RACE reads. The sample consists of some 1.8 million distinct CDR3 sequences, 30% to 40% of them appearing once. Sequenced: blood. Every receptor here comes from a human donor in good health.

The table lists this clonotype with a few counts. V and J are TRBV7-2 and TRBJ2-5; 8 positions match TRBD2. The J call may be wrong; the DNA end is better matched by TRBJ2-7. The length of the CDR3 is 15 residues. Germline assignment: CDR1 SGHTA and CDR2 FQGNSA. CDR3 sequence (DNA): TGTGCCAGCAGCAAAAACCGGGAGGGGGACTACGAGCAGTACTTC. Translated, it gives CASSKNREGDYEQYF.

The chain recombines TRBV7-3 with TRBJ2-1; D may be TRBD2 (6 bases). The V and J ends lost 5 bases and 4 bases respectively, with 15 bases between them. The CDR3 is made up of 15 amino acids. Germline CDR1 and CDR2: SGHTA and FQGTGA. In DNA form, the CDR3 reads TGTGCCAGCAGCCCAAAGACGGGACTGTACAATGAGCAGTTCTTC. This codes for CASSPKTGLYNEQFF.

The V call is TRBV29-1, the J call TRBJ1-1, with a possible D match to TRBD1 (5 bases). The ends were cut back, 5 bases at V and 1 base at J, with 17 bases in the middle. Germline V gene sequence: CDR1 SQVTM, CDR2 ANQGSEA. The CDR3 consists of 15 residues. The CDR3 DNA is TGCAGCGTTATCGATAGGGGTTTGGGGAACACTGAAGCTTTCTTT. It yields the protein CSVIDRGLGNTEAFF.

This clonotype was recorded at least ten times. The rearrangement joins TRBV10-3 to TRBJ2-7; D not resolved. Deletions cut 4 bases from V and 4 bases from J, with 5 bases between. Germline V gene lookup returns CDR1 ENHRY and CDR2 SYGVKD. The CDR3 is made up of 11 amino acids. The CDR3: CAISGGYEQYF. CDR3 DNA: TGTGCCATCAGTGGAGGATACGAGCAGTACTTC.

The chain carries TRBV5-1 and TRBJ2-7, with D tentatively TRBD2 (5 bases). Trimming cost V 4 bases and J 0 bases, with 11 bases left between them. Germline V gene sequence: CDR1 SGHRS, CDR2 YFSETQ. This CDR3 is 14 amino acids long. The CDR3 DNA reads as TGCGCCAGCAGCAAAGCGGTTAGCTCCTACGAGCAGTACTTC. Amino acid sequence: CASSKAVSSYEQYF.

The CDR3 protein is CSVQTGDGQFF. In DNA, the CDR3 is TGCAGCGTACAGACAGGGGACGGGCAGTTCTTC. The rearrangement links TRBV29-1 to TRBJ2-1; TRBD1 agrees at 8 bases. This CDR3 contains 11 residues. Looked up from germline, CDR1 is SQVTM and CDR2 is ANQGSEA. V trimming: 6 bases; J trimming: 12 bases; junction bases outside the gene matches: 7.

This clonotype has only a few counts. This chain uses TRBV7-8 with TRBJ2-3; D unresolved. Per the germline V gene, CDR1 is SGHVS and CDR2 is FQNEAQ. Trimming removed 5 bases at V and 11 bases at J, with 17 bases between. CDR3 length: 13 amino acids. The CDR3 reads CASSPTRNGGQYF. For the CDR3, the DNA is TGTGCCAGCAGCCCAACTCGAAACGGTGGGCAGTATTTT.

This clonotype was observed a handful of times. The rearrangement uses TRBV5-5 and TRBJ1-5; D is uncertain. The V and J ends lost 2 bases and 2 bases respectively, with 14 bases between them. Germline CDR1 SGHKS, CDR2 YYEKEE (reference sequence). This CDR3 is built from 16 residues. The CDR3 nucleotides read TGTGCCAGCAGCTTTTCCCCTGGGGTAGGCAATCAGCCCCAGCATTTT. Its translation is CASSFSPGVGNQPQHF.

The chain joins TRBV27 to TRBJ1-1, with 7 bases identical to TRBD1. CDR1 is MNHEY and CDR2 is SMNVEV in the germline V gene (reference sequence). The CDR3 loop spans 15 amino acids. With 5 bases clipped from V and 4 bases from J, the junction kept 10 bases outside the gene matches. The chain's CDR3 is CASSQYRGGATEAFF. CDR3 in DNA: TGTGCCAGCAGTCAATACAGGGGAGGTGCCACTGAAGCTTTCTTT.

The rearrangement uses TRBV18 and TRBJ2-6, with TRBD2 matching over 10 bases. The germline V gene encodes CDR1 KGHSH and CDR2 LQKENI. J lost 2 bases, V lost 6 bases, and 10 bases had no gene match. This CDR3 contains 18 residues. CDR3 nucleotides: TGTGCCAGCTCGGCCCTAGCGGGGGTTGCTGCTGGGGCCAACGTCCTGACTTTC. It specifies CASSALAGVAAGANVLTF.

CDR3 nucleotide sequence: TGTGCCAGCAGCTTTGGGGGAATGAACTATGGCTACACCTTC. This translates into CASSFGGMNYGYTF. The chain recombines TRBV7-9 with TRBJ1-2; TRBD1 might be the D (5 bases). The CDR3 is 14 amino acids. The germline V and J ends were trimmed by 3 bases and 2 bases, with 10 bases remaining between them. Germline lookup yields CDR1 SEHNR and CDR2 FQNEAQ (reference sequence).

In its sample, this clonotype was seen many times. V usage is TRBV20-1 and J usage is TRBJ2-1, with TRBD2 matching over 8 bases. The V and J ends lost 3 bases and 2 bases, in that order; junction bases with no gene match: 0. Germline V lookup: CDR1 DFQATT, CDR2 SNEGSKA (reference sequence). This CDR3 contains 13 residues. CDR3 DNA sequence: TGCAGTGCTAGCGGGGGGGCCTACAATGAGCAGTTCTTC. Its protein is CSASGGAYNEQFF.

The V and J genes are TRBV7-9 and TRBJ1-1; D may be TRBD1 (5 bases). The germline V gene has CDR1 SEHNR and CDR2 FQNEAQ (reference sequence). V was shortened by 1 base and J by 7 bases, with 10 bases between the two germline ends. The CDR3 length is 13 residues. CDR3 in amino acids: CASSLGGESEAFF. As DNA, the CDR3 is TGTGCCAGCAGCTTAGGGGGGGAAAGTGAAGCTTTCTTT. The entire variable domain, with the rest obtained from reference TRBV7-9 and TRBJ1-1, is as follows: DTGVSQNPRHKITKRGQNVTFRCDPISEHNRLYWYRQTLGQGPEFLTYFQNEAQLEKSRLLSDRFSAERPKGSFSTLEIQRTEQGDSAMYLCASSLGGESEAFFGQGTRLTVV.

This clonotype has more than one count but fewer than ten. The V and J genes are TRBV6-5 and TRBJ1-1; a possible D gene is TRBD1 (6 bases). This CDR3 is built from 15 residues. V shed 7 bases and J shed 4 bases, with 19 bases lying between them. From germline, CDR1 is MNHEY and CDR2 SVGAGI. The CDR3 sequence is CASIDNRVGGTEAFF. The CDR3 region has the DNA TGTGCCAGCATCGACAACAGGGTAGGAGGCACTGAAGCTTTCTTT.

This chain joins TRBV7-8 and TRBJ1-1; D is perhaps TRBD1 (6 bases). The CDR3 covers 14 residues. Trimming removed 2 bases at V and 1 base at J, with 8 bases between. The germline V gene encodes CDR1 SGHVS and CDR2 FQNEAQ. CDR3 region: CASSLHRANTEAFF. The CDR3 coding sequence is TGTGCCAGCAGCTTACACAGGGCGAACACTGAAGCTTTCTTT.

This clonotype was seen a few times. The J gene is TRBJ1-1, the V gene TRBV29-1; D is unclear. The V gene lost 1 base and the J gene lost 4 bases, with 10 bases spanning the gap. The CDR3 sequence is 13 residues long. CDR1 and CDR2 (germline): SQVTM, ANQGSEA. In DNA form, the CDR3 reads TGCAGCGTTGAAGGGGTAAGCGGCACTGAAGCTTTCTTT. Translated, it gives CSVEGVSGTEAFF.

This chain connects TRBV12-3 or TRBV12-4 to TRBJ2-1; TRBD1 matches at 10 bases. V was clipped by 5 bases and J by 6 bases; unmatched bases: 10. The CDR3 spans 16 residues. This CDR3 reads CASSRISGQGTNEQFF. As DNA, the CDR3 is TGTGCCAGCAGTCGAATCTCGGGACAGGGGACCAATGAGCAGTTCTTC.

The chain employs TRBV13 and TRBJ2-5; D might be TRBD1 or TRBD2, each matching 5 bases. The CDR3 consists of 16 residues. V was pared by 0 bases and J by 2 bases, with 13 bases between. CDR1 PRHDT and CDR2 FYEKMQ come from the germline V gene (reference sequence). The CDR3 DNA reads TGTGCCAGCAGCTTAGGCCTAACGGGACCACAAGAGACCCAGTACTTC. Translation gives CASSLGLTGPQETQYF.